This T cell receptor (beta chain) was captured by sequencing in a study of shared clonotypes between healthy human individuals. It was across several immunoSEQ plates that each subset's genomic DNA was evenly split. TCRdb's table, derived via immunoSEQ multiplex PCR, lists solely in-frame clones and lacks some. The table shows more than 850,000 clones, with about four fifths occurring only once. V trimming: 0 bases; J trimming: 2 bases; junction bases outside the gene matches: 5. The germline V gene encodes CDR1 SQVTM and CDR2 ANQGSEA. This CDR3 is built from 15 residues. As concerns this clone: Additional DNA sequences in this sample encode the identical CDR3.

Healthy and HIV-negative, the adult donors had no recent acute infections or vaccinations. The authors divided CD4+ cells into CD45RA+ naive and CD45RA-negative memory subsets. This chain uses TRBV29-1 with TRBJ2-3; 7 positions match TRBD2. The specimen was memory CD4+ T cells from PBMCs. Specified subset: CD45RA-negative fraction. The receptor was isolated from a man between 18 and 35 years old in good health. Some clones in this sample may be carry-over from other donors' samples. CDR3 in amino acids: CSVEDQAGNTDTQYF. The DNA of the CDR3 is TGCAGCGTTGAAGATCAAGCGGGGAACACAGATACGCAGTATTTT.